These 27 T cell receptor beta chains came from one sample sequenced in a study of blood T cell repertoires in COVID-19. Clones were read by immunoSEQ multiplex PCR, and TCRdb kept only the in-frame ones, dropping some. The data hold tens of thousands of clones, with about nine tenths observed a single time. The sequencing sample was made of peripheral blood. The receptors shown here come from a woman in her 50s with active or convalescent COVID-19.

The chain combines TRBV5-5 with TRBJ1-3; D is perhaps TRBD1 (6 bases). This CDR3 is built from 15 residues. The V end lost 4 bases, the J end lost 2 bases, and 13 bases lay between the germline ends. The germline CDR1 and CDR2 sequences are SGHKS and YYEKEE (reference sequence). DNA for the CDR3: TGTGCCAGCAGCCGCTTGGGGGCAGCTGGAAACACCATATATTTT. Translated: CASSRLGAAGNTIYF.

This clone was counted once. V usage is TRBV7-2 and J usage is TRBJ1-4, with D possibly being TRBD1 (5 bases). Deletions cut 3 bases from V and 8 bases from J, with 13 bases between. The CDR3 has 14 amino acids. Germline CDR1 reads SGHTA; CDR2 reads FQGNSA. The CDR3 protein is CASSFWQGKEKLFF. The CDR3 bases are TGTGCCAGCAGCTTTTGGCAGGGAAAGGAAAAACTGTTTTTT.

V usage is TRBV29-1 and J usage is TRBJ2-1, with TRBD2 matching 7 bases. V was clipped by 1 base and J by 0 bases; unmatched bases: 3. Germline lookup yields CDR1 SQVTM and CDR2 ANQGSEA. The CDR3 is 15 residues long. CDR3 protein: CSVEAGGSSYNEQFF. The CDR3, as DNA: TGCAGCGTTGAAGCCGGCGGGAGCTCCTACAATGAGCAGTTCTTC.

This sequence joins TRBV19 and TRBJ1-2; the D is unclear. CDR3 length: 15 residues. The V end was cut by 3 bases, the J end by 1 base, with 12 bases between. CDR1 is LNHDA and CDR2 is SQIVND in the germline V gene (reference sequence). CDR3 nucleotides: TGTGCCAGTAGTATCCCCGGTTCTCATAACTATGGCTACACCTTC. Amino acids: CASSIPGSHNYGYTF. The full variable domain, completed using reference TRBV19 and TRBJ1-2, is DGGITQSPKYLFRKEGQNVTLSCEQNLNHDAMYWYRQDPGQGLRLIYYSQIVNDFQKGDIAEGYSVSREKKESFPLTVTSAQKNPTAFYLCASSIPGSHNYGYTFGSGTRLTVV.

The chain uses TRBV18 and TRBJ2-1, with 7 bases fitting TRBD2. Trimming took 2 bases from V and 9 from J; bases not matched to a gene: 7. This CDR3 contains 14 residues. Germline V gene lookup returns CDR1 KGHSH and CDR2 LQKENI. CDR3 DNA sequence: TGTGCCAGCTCACCAACGGTAAGGGAGGGTGAGCAGTTCTTC. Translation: CASSPTVREGEQFF.

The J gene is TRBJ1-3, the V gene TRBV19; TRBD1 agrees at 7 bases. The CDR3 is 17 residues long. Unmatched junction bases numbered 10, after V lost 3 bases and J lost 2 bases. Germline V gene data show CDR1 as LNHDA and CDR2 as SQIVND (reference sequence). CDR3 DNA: TGTGCCAGTAGTATGAGTGGGAGACAGGGCGCTGGAAACACCATATATTTT. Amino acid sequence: CASSMSGRQGAGNTIYF. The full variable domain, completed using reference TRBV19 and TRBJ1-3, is DGGITQSPKYLFRKEGQNVTLSCEQNLNHDAMYWYRQDPGQGLRLIYYSQIVNDFQKGDIAEGYSVSREKKESFPLTVTSAQKNPTAFYLCASSMSGRQGAGNTIYFGEGSWLTVV.

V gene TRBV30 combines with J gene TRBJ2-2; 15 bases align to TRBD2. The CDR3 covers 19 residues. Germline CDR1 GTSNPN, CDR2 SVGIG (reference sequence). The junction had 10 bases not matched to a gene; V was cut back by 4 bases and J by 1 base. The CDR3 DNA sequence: TGTGCCTGGATCCAACCCCCGGGACTAGCGGGAGGGAACACCGGGGAGCTGTTTTTT. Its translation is CAWIQPPGLAGGNTGELFF.

The CDR3 is CASSAVTGASYNEQFF. The CDR3, as DNA: TGTGCCAGCAGTGCCGTCACAGGGGCCTCCTACAATGAGCAGTTCTTC. The chain combines TRBV6-1 with TRBJ2-1; the match to TRBD1 covers 7 bases. The V and J ends lost 4 bases and 0 bases, in that order; junction bases with no gene match: 6. The CDR3 runs 16 residues. Germline V gene lookup returns CDR1 MNHNS and CDR2 SASEGT.

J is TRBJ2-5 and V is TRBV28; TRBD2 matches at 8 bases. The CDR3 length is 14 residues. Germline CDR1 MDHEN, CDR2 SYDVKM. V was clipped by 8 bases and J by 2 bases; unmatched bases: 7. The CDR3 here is CASASGGRQETQYF. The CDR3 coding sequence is TGTGCCAGCGCTTCGGGAGGGCGGCAAGAGACCCAGTACTTC.

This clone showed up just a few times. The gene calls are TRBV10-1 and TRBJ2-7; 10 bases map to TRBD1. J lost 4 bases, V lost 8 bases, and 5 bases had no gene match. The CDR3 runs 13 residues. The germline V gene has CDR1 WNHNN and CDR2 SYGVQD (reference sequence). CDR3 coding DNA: TGCGCCAGCCAGGGACAGGGGAGATACGAGCAGTACTTC. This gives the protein CASQGQGRYEQYF.

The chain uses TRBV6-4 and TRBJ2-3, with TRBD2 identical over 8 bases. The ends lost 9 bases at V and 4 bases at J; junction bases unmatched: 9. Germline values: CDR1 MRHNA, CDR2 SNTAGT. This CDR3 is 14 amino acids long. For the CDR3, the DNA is TGTGCCAGTCGACAGGTGCGGGAGGCAGATACGCAGTATTTT. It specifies CASRQVREADTQYF.

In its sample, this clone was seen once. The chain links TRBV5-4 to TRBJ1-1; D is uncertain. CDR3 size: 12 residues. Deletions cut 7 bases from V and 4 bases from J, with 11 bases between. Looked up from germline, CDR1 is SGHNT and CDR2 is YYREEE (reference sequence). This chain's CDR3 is CASLGGGTEAFF. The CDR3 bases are TGTGCCAGCCTAGGAGGAGGCACTGAAGCTTTCTTT.

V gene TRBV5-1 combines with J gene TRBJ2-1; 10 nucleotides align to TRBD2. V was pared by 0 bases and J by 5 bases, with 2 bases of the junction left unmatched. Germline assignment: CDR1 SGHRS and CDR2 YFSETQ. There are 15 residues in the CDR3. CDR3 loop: CASSLELAGNNEQFF. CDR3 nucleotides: TGCGCCAGCAGCTTGGAACTAGCGGGGAACAATGAGCAGTTCTTC. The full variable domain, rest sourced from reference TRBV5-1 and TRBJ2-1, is KAGVTQTPRYLIKTRGQQVTLSCSPISGHRSVSWYQQTPGQGLQFLFEYFSETQRNKGNFPGRFSGRQFSNSRSEMNVSTLELGDSALYLCASSLELAGNNEQFFGPGTRLTVL.

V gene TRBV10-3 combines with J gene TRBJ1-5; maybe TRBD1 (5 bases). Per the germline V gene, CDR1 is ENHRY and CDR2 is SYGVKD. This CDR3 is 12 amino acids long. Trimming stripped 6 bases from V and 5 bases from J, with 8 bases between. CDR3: CAISRVDQPQHF. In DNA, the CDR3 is TGTGCCATCAGCAGGGTGGATCAGCCCCAGCATTTT.

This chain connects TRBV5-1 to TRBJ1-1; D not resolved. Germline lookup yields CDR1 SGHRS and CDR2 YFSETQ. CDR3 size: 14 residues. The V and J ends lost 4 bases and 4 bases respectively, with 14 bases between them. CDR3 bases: TGCGCCAGCAGCCACCGCGGAGGGCCCACTGAAGCTTTCTTT. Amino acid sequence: CASSHRGGPTEAFF.

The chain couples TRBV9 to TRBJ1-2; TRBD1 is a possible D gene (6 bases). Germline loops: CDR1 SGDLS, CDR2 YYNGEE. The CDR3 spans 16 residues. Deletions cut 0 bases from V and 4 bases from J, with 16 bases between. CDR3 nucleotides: TGTGCCAGCAGCGTAGGGCCAGGGGCGCTAAGCTATGGCTACACCTTC. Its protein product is CASSVGPGALSYGYTF. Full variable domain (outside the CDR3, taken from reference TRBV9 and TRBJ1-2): DSGVTQTPKHLITATGQRVTLRCSPRSGDLSVYWYQQSLDQGLQFLIQYYNGEERAKGNILERFSAQQFPDLHSELNLSSLELGDSALYFCASSVGPGALSYGYTFGSGTRLTVV.

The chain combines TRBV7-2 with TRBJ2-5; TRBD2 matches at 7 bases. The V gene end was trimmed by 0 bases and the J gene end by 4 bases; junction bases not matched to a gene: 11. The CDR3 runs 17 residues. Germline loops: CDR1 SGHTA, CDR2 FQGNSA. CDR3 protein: CASSLARRGRGRETQYF. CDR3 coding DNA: TGTGCCAGCAGCTTAGCGCGTAGAGGGAGGGGAAGAGAGACCCAGTACTTC.

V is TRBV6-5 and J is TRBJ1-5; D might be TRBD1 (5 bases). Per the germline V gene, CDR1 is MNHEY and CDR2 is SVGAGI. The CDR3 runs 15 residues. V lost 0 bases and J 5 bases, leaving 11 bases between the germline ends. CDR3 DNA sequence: TGTGCCAGCAGTTACTCGCAAAGGGGTCATCAGCCCCAGCATTTT. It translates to CASSYSQRGHQPQHF.

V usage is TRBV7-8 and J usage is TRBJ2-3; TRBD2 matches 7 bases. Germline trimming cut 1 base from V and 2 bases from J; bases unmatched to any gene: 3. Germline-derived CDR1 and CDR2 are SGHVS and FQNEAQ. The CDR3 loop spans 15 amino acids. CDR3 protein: CASSLVQRDTDTQYF. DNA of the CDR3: TGTGCCAGCAGCTTAGTCCAGCGGGACACAGATACGCAGTATTTT. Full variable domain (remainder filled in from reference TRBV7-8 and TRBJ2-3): GAGVSQSPRYKVAKRGQDVALRCDPISGHVSLFWYQQALGQGPEFLTYFQNEAQLDKSGLPSDRFFAERPEGSVSTLKIQRTQQEDSAVYLCASSLVQRDTDTQYFGPGTRLTVL.

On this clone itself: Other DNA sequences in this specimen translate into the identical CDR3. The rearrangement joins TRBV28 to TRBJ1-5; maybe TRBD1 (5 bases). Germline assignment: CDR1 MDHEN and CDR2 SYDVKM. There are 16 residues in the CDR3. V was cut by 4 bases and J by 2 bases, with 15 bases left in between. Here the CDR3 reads CASSSPGRGGNQPQHF. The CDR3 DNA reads TGTGCCAGCAGTTCCCCCGGGAGGGGTGGCAATCAGCCCCAGCATTTT.

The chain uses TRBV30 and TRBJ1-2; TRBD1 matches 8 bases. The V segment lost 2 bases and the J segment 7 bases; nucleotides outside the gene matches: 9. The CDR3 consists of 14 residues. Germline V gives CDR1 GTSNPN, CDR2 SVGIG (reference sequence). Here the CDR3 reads CAWSLGQGASGYTF. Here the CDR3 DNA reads TGTGCCTGGAGTCTTGGTCAGGGGGCGTCTGGCTACACCTTC.

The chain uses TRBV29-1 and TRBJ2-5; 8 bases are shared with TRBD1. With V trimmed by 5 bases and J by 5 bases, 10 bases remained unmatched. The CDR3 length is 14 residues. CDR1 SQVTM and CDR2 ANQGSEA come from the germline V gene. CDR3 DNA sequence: TGCAGCGTTCCCGGACAGGGATTTCGGGAGACCCAGTACTTC. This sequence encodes CSVPGQGFRETQYF.

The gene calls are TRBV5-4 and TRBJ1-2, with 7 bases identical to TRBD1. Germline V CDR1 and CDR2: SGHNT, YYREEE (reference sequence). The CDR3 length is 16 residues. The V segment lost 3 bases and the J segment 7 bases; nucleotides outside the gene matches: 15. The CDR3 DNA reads TGTGCCAGCAGCTCCCCTTCTGACAGAGGGGGCTTTGGCTACACCTTC. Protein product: CASSSPSDRGGFGYTF. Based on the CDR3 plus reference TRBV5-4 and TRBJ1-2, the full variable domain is ETGVTQSPTHLIKTRGQQVTLRCSSQSGHNTVSWYQQALGQGPQFIFQYYREEENGRGNFPPRFSGLQFPNYSSELNVNALELDDSALYLCASSSPSDRGGFGYTFGSGTRLTVV.

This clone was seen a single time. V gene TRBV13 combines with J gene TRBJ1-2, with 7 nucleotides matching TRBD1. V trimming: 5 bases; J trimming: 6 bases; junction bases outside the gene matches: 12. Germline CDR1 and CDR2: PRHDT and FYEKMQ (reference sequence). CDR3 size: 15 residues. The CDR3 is CASSLTRTGVDGYTF. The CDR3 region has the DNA TGTGCCAGCAGCCTTACCCGGACAGGCGTGGATGGCTACACCTTC.

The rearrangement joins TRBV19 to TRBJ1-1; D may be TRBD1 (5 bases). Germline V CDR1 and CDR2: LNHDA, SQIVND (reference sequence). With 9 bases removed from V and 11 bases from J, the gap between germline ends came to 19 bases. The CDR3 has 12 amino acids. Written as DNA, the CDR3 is TGTGCCAGCCAAGAGGGACTGGCTGGGGCTTTCTTT. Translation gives CASQEGLAGAFF.

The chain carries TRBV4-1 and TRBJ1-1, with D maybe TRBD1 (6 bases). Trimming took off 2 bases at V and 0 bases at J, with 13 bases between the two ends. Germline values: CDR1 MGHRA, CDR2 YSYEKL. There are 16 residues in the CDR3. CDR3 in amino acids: CASSQHRQAMNTEAFF. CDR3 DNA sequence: TGCGCCAGCAGCCAACACAGACAGGCCATGAACACTGAAGCTTTCTTT.

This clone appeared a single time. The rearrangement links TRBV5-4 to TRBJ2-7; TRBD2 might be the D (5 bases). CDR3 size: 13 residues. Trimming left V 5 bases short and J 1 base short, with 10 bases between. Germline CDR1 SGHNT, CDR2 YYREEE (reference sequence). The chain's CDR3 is CASSARESYEQYF. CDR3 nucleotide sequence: TGTGCCAGCAGTGCGAGGGAGTCCTACGAGCAGTACTTC. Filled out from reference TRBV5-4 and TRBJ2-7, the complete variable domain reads ETGVTQSPTHLIKTRGQQVTLRCSSQSGHNTVSWYQQALGQGPQFIFQYYREEENGRGNFPPRFSGLQFPNYSSELNVNALELDDSALYLCASSARESYEQYFGPGTRLTVT.